The present T cell receptor beta chain was sequenced within a study of blood T cell repertoires in COVID-19. Study information: Samples of COVID-19 (acute and convalescent) were obtained from the United States, Italy and Spain. Sources were T cells, B-cell-depleted T cells, or PBMCs; the material itself was cDNA or gDNA.

Trimming at V came to 7 bases and at J to 4 bases, leaving 6 bases not matched to a gene. CDR3 length equals 13 residues. Germline V gene sequence: CDR1 SQVTM, CDR2 ANQGSEA. Seattle patients were enrolled during active infection and followed longitudinally. As originally analysed: Counts of nucleated cells, estimated from reference gene primer amplification, were obtained. The data were produced by immunoSEQ multiplex PCR, yet TCRdb's version contains in-frame clones alone and is incomplete. Clonal size and the V and J genes are those of that table, whereas D and trimming came from the DNA. This sample has hundreds of thousands of clones, with around 87% found just once.

Sequenced input: peripheral blood. The source of this sequence is an older woman with COVID-19, enrolled during active disease. The V and J genes are TRBV29-1 and TRBJ2-3; 9 positions agree with TRBD1. Written as DNA, the CDR3 is TGCAGCGGGGGACAGGGAGGGGCAGATACGCAGTATTTT. Its translation is CSGGQGGADTQYF.